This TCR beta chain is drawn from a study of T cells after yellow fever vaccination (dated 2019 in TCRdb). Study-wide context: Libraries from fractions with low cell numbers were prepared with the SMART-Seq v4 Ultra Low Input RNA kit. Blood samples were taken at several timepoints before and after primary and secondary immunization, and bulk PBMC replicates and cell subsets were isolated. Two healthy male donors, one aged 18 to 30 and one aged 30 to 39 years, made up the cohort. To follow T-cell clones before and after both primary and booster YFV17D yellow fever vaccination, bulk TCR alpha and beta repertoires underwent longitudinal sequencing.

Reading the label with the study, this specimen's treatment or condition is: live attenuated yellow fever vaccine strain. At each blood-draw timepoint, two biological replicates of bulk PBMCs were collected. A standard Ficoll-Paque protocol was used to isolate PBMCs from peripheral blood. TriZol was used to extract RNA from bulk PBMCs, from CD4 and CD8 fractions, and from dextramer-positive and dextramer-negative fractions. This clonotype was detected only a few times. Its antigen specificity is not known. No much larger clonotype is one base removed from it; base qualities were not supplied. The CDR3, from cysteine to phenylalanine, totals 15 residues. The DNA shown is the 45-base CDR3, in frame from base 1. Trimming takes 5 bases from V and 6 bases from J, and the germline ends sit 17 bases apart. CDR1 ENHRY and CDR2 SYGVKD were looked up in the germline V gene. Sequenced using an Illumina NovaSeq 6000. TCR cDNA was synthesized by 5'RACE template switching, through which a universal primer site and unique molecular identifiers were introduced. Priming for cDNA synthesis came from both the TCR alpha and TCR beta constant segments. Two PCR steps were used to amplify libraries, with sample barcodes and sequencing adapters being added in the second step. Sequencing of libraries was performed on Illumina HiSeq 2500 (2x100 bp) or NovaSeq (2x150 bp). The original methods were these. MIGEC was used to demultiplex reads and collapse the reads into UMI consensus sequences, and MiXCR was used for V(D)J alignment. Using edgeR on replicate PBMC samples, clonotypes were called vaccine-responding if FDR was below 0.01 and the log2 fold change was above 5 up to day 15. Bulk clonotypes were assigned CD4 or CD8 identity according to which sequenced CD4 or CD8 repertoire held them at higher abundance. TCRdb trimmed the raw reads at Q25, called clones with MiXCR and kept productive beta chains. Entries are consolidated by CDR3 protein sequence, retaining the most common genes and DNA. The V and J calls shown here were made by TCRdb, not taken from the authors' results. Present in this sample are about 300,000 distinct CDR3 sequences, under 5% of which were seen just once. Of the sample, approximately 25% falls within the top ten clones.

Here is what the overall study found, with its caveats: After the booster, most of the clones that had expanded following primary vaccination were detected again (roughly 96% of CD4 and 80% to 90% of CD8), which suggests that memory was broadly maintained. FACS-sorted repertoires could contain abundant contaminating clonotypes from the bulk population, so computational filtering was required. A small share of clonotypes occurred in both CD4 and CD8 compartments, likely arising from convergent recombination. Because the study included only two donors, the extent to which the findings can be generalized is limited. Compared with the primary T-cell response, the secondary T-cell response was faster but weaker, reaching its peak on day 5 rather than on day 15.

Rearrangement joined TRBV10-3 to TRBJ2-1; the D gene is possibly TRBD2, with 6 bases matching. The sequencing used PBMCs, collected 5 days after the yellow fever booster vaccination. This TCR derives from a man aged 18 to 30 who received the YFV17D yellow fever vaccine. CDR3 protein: CAISSGTGGFNEQFF. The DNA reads TGTGCCATCAGTTCCGGGACTGGTGGATTCAATGAGCAGTTCTTC.